Below are 26 T cell receptor beta chains sequenced from a single sample in a study of graft-versus-host responses after intestinal transplantation. Their cognate antigens are unknown. Produced via immunoSEQ multiplex PCR; TCRdb's table is partial and in-frame only. This table has 75,000 to 100,000 clones, about nine tenths appearing once. The sample in question was unstimulated CD4+ T cells sorted from spleen or lymph node cells, obtained before transplant. These receptors came from a human donor who was the organ donor for an intestinal transplant.

V is TRBV7-2 and J is TRBJ1-4; 10 bases agree with TRBD1. Per the germline V gene, CDR1 is SGHTA and CDR2 is FQGNSA. V trimming: 4 bases; J trimming: 3 bases; junction bases outside the gene matches: 11. The CDR3 loop spans 18 amino acids. Here the CDR3 DNA reads TGTGCCAGCAGCTACGGAAGGACAGGGGGGTTTGCTAATGAAAAACTGTTTTTT. Its protein product is CASSYGRTGGFANEKLFF.

The chain carries TRBV12-2 and TRBJ2-3; TRBD2 was called by the table and not checked on the DNA. TRBV12-2 is a pseudogene segment. This CDR3 has 16 amino acids. The CDR3 reads CASRLPSGKYTDTQYF. The CDR3 DNA sequence: TGTGCAAGTCGCCTTCCCTCGGGGAAGTACACAGATACGCAGTATTTT.

The chain carries TRBV2 and TRBJ1-2; 10 nucleotides align to TRBD1. This CDR3 is 14 amino acids long. CDR1 is SNHLY, CDR2 FYNNEI, per germline. With V trimmed by 10 bases and J by 2 bases, 7 bases remained unmatched. The CDR3 sequence is CAKGQGTINYGYTF. For the CDR3, the DNA is TGTGCCAAGGGACAGGGGACGATAAACTATGGCTACACCTTC.

The rearrangement links TRBV7-2 to TRBJ2-1, with TRBD1 matching 7 bases. J was trimmed by 6 bases and V by 5 bases; bases with no gene match: 7. CDR3 length: 14 amino acids. Germline-derived CDR1 and CDR2 are SGHTA and FQGNSA. The DNA of the CDR3 is TGTGCCAGCAGCCAACAGGACAGGATCAATGAGCAGTTCTTC. This encodes CASSQQDRINEQFF.

The chain uses TRBV5-3 and TRBJ1-5; D gene ambiguous. TRBV5-3 is marked as an open reading frame, function uncertain. CDR3 length equals 15 residues. The V and J ends lost 0 bases and 8 bases respectively, with 15 bases between them. CDR3 nucleotides: TGTGCCAGAAGCTTGGGGCGGGGTGGGTGTGAGCCCCAGCATTTT. Protein product: CARSLGRGGCEPQHF.

The V and J genes are TRBV4-2 and TRBJ2-1, with no clear D. The CDR3 has 13 amino acids. CDR1 is LGHNA, CDR2 YNFKEQ, per germline. The germline V and J ends were trimmed by 1 base and 8 bases, with 9 bases remaining between them. Written as DNA, the CDR3 is TGTGCCAGCAGCCAAGGGAGTCGCTATGAGCAGTTCTTC. Amino acids: CASSQGSRYEQFF.

V usage is TRBV4-2 and J usage is TRBJ1-5; TRBD1 might be the D (6 bases). This CDR3 region has 21 residues. Trimming shortened V by 0 bases and J by 0 bases, and 24 bases separated the two germline ends. The germline gives CDR1 LGHNA, CDR2 YNFKEQ. The CDR3 bases are TGTGCCAGCAGCCAAGACTGGGGGGGGCTTGGGCGGGAAAATAGCAATCAGCCCCAGCATTTT. Protein product: CASSQDWGGLGRENSNQPQHF.

The rearrangement uses TRBV6-1 and TRBJ2-2; D might be TRBD2 (6 bases). The V gene's germline CDR1 is MNHNS and CDR2 SASEGT. There are 14 residues in the CDR3. Trimming pared 2 bases from V and 6 bases from J, leaving 10 bases between. CDR3 in amino acids: CASSERSGAGELFF. Written as DNA, the CDR3 is TGTGCCAGCAGTGAACGGTCGGGAGCCGGGGAGCTGTTTTTT.

The V gene is TRBV27, the J gene TRBJ2-3, with 9 bases lining up with TRBD2. The CDR3 is 18 amino acids. From germline, CDR1 is MNHEY and CDR2 SMNVEV (reference sequence). Trimming at V came to 5 bases and at J to 5 bases, leaving 17 bases not matched to a gene. CDR3 nucleotide sequence: TGTGCCAGCAGTAAAACAAAAGTAGCGGGGGATATTAAAGATACGCAGTATTTT. This encodes CASSKTKVAGDIKDTQYF.

In its sample, this clone was seen once. The rearrangement uses TRBV6-1 and TRBJ1-4; D unclear. The CDR3 runs 12 residues. CDR1 MNHNS and CDR2 SASEGT come from the germline V gene. Trimming took 6 bases from V and 10 from J, leaving 12 bases between them. The chain's CDR3 is CASSVTPGKLFF. In DNA, the CDR3 is TGTGCCAGCAGCGTCACGCCGGGAAAACTGTTTTTT.

The genes are TRBV7-3 and TRBJ2-1; TRBD2 might be the D (6 bases). The CDR3 consists of 14 residues. V lost 5 bases, J lost 3 bases, and 11 bases lay in between. CDR1 and CDR2 from the germline V gene are SGHTA and FQGTGA. CDR3 nucleotides: TGTGCCAGCAGCCCCGGGGGAAGCTACAATGAGCAGTTCTTC. This translates into CASSPGGSYNEQFF.

The chain uses TRBV7-2 and TRBJ2-7, with D maybe TRBD1 (6 bases). Germline-derived CDR1 and CDR2 are SGHTA and FQGNSA. The CDR3 contains 13 residues. The V and J ends lost 1 base and 6 bases respectively, with 10 bases between them. The chain's CDR3 is CASSLDRAGEQYF. CDR3 bases: TGTGCCAGCAGCTTAGACAGGGCGGGCGAGCAGTACTTC.

In its sample, this clone was seen once. The chain uses TRBV5-4 and TRBJ2-2; TRBD1 is a possible D gene (5 bases). The germline V and J ends were trimmed by 0 bases and 7 bases, with 13 bases remaining between them. This CDR3 contains 15 residues. CDR1 is SGHNT, CDR2 YYREEE, per germline (reference sequence). As DNA, the CDR3 is TGTGCCAGCAGCTTGGCGGCAGGGAAGGACGGGGAGCTGTTTTTT. Translated, it gives CASSLAAGKDGELFF.

V usage is TRBV4-1 and J usage is TRBJ1-6; D unresolved. Trimming shortened V by 0 bases and J by 9 bases, and 6 bases separated the two germline ends. The CDR3 is 13 amino acids. The V gene's germline CDR1 is MGHRA and CDR2 YSYEKL. DNA for the CDR3: TGCGCCAGCAGCCAAGACCGAGTTTCACCCCTCCACTTT. It yields the protein CASSQDRVSPLHF.

The gene calls are TRBV10-2 and TRBJ2-7; 9 positions agree with TRBD1. The germline V gene has CDR1 WSHSY and CDR2 SAAADI. CDR3 length: 15 residues. J was trimmed by 9 bases and V by 4 bases; bases with no gene match: 13. The DNA of the CDR3 is TGCGCCAGCAGTGGACTTAACAGGGGGCATAGCGGGCAGTACTTC. This sequence encodes CASSGLNRGHSGQYF.

V and J are TRBV28 and TRBJ1-6; D might be TRBD1 (6 bases). The germline CDR1 and CDR2 sequences are MDHEN and SYDVKM. The CDR3 covers 14 residues. The V gene lost 2 bases and the J gene lost 10 bases, with 12 bases spanning the gap. In DNA, the CDR3 is TGTGCCAGCAGTTTAAACCCAACAGGGTCACCCCTCCACTTT. It is translated as CASSLNPTGSPLHF.

The chain employs TRBV27 and TRBJ2-7, with 11 bases identical to TRBD1. V lost 3 bases, J lost 6 bases, and 4 bases stayed unmatched. Germline V gene sequence: CDR1 MNHEY, CDR2 SMNVEV (reference sequence). The CDR3 runs 14 residues. The CDR3 nucleotides are TGTGCCAGCAGTTTCGGGACAGGGGGAAGCGAGCAGTACTTC. Protein sequence: CASSFGTGGSEQYF.

The chain recombines TRBV7-2 with TRBJ2-3, with 7 bases matching TRBD2. The CDR3 is 13 amino acids. The J segment lost 6 bases and the V segment lost 1 base, leaving 1 base of the junction unmatched. Looked up from germline, CDR1 is SGHTA and CDR2 is FQGNSA. CDR3 protein: CASSLGRGDTQYF. The CDR3, as DNA: TGTGCCAGCAGCTTAGGGCGGGGGGATACGCAGTATTTT.

The gene calls are TRBV2 and TRBJ1-2; D gene ambiguous. Trimming cost V 6 bases and J 4 bases, with 15 bases left between them. This CDR3 contains 14 residues. Germline values: CDR1 SNHLY, CDR2 FYNNEI. The CDR3 sequence: CASSRRDPSYGYTF. CDR3 nucleotides: TGTGCCAGCAGCCGACGGGATCCATCCTATGGCTACACCTTC.

This chain connects TRBV25-1 to TRBJ1-4, with D possibly being TRBD1 (6 bases). This CDR3 comprises 16 residues. V was clipped by 3 bases and J by 8 bases, with 19 bases between them. The V gene's germline CDR1 is MGHDK and CDR2 SYGVNS. The CDR3 DNA sequence: TGTGCCAGCAGTGATGACGGGGGGCATAAGGTAGAAAAACTGTTTTTT. As protein: CASSDDGGHKVEKLFF.

This CDR3 reads CASSGRQAGQETQYF. For the CDR3, the DNA is TGTGCCAGCAGCGGTCGGCAGGCAGGACAAGAGACCCAGTACTTC. The chain uses TRBV27 and TRBJ2-5; D not resolved. CDR1 MNHEY and CDR2 SMNVEV come from the germline V gene (reference sequence). V lost 6 bases, J lost 2 bases, and 16 bases lay in between. The CDR3 consists of 15 residues.

The rearrangement joins TRBV6-5 to TRBJ1-2; 10 positions match TRBD1. The CDR3 is made up of 13 amino acids. Germline V gene lookup returns CDR1 MNHEY and CDR2 SVGAGI. Losses at the gene ends were 8 bases for V and 4 bases for J; bases not matched to a gene: 4. The CDR3 DNA sequence: TGTGCCAGCGGGACAGGGGCCCTCTATGGCTACACCTTC. Its protein product is CASGTGALYGYTF.

The CDR3 sequence is CASSSGLAGGYEQYF. As DNA, the CDR3 is TGTGCCAGCAGTTCTGGACTAGCGGGGGGATACGAGCAGTACTTC. The chain employs TRBV27 and TRBJ2-7; 14 bases are a match to TRBD2. This CDR3 region has 15 residues. Germline V gene lookup returns CDR1 MNHEY and CDR2 SMNVEV (reference sequence). V lost 4 bases and J lost 4; bases outside the gene matches: 3.

Written as DNA, the CDR3 is TGTGCCAGCAGCTTAAGGACTAGCGGGCGCGCGAACACCGGGGAGCTGTTTTTT. Residues: CASSLRTSGRANTGELFF. The J gene is TRBJ2-2, the V gene TRBV7-3; 11 bases are shared with TRBD2. The germline gives CDR1 SGHTA, CDR2 FQGTGA. With V trimmed by 1 base and J by 0 bases, 4 bases remained unmatched. The CDR3 consists of 18 residues. Using reference TRBV7-3 and TRBJ2-2 for the parts outside the CDR3, the full variable domain is GAGVSQTPSNKVTEKGKYVELRCDPISGHTALYWYRQSLGQGPEFLIYFQGTGAADDSGLPNDRFFAVRPEGSVSTLKIQRTERGDSAVYLCASSLRTSGRANTGELFFGEGSRLTVL.

This chain connects TRBV6-6 to TRBJ1-5, with D possibly being TRBD1 (5 bases). The germline V gene has CDR1 MNHNY and CDR2 SVGAGI (reference sequence). CDR3 length: 13 amino acids. Trimming removed 2 bases from V and 9 bases from J, with 11 bases in between. This CDR3 reads CASSYVGGRPQHF. The CDR3 DNA follows: TGTGCCAGCAGTTACGTGGGGGGTCGGCCCCAGCATTTT.

J is TRBJ1-3 and V is TRBV6-5, with D tentatively TRBD1 (6 bases). The CDR3 is made up of 14 amino acids. The V end lost 0 bases, the J end lost 7 bases, and 10 bases lay between the germline ends. CDR1 is MNHEY and CDR2 is SVGAGI in the germline V gene. This CDR3 reads CASSYSGGSNTIYF. Written as DNA, the CDR3 is TGTGCCAGCAGTTACTCAGGGGGTTCGAACACCATATATTTT.